This TCR beta chain emerged from a study of shared clonotypes between healthy human individuals. Points from the study as a whole: Deeper or shallower sequencing was expected to change how clonotypes are shared among donors.

CD45RO-negative CD8 cells positively selected for CCR7 made up the naive population, which excluded terminally differentiated effector memory CD45RA+ cells. Sequencing was performed with immunoSEQ multiplex PCR; in TCRdb, only in-frame clones are kept and a portion is missing. The data show millions of clones, roughly 94% seen once. V was cut by 2 bases and J by 2 bases, with 7 bases left in between. The CDR3 runs to 14 residues. Per germline, CDR1 LGHNA and CDR2 YNFKEQ. A word on this clone: The antigen remains undetermined.

The sequencing input was naive CD8+ T cells sorted from blood. This rearrangement joins TRBV4-2 to TRBJ2-1; D perhaps matches TRBD2 (5 bases). The sequence derives from a man younger than 35 in good health. The CDR3 loop is CASSQTGAYNEQFF. The CDR3 nucleotides are TGTGCCAGCAGCCAAACCGGGGCCTACAATGAGCAGTTCTTC.